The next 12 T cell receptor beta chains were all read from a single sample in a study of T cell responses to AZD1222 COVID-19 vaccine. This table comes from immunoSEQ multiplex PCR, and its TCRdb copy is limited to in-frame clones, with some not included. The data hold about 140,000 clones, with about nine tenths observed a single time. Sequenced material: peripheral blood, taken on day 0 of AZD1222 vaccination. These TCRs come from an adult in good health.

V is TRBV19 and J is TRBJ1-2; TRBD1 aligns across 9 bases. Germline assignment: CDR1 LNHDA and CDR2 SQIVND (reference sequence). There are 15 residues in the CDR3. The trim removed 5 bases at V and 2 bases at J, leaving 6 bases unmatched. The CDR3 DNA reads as TGTGCCAGTAGTTTTCCCGGACAGGGGAACTATGGCTACACCTTC. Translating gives CASSFPGQGNYGYTF.

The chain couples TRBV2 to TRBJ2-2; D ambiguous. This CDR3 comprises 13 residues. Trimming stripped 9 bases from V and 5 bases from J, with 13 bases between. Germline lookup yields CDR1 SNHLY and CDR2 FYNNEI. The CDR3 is CARRVSWTGELFF. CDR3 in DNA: TGTGCCAGACGTGTCAGTTGGACCGGGGAGCTGTTTTTT.

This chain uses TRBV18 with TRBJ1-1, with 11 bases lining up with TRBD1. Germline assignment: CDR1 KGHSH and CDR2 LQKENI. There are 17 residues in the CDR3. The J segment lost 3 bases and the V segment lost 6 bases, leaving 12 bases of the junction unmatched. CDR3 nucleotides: TGTGCCAGCTCTGAATCAGGACAGGGGGCTTGGTACACTGAAGCTTTCTTT. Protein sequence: CASSESGQGAWYTEAFF.

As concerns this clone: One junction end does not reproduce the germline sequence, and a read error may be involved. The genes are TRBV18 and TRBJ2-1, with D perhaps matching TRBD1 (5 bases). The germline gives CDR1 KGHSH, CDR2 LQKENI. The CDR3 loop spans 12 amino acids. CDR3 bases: TGTGCCAGTTCACCCCAGGGTGACGAGCAGTTCTTC. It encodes CASSPQGDEQFF.

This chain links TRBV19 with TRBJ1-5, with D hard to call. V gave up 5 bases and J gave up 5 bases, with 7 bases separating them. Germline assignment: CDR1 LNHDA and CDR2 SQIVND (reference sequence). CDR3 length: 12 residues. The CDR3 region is CASSPGYQPQHF. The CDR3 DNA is TGTGCCAGTAGTCCGGGTTATCAGCCCCAGCATTTT.

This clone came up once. CDR3 residues: CTHDKSGTDTQYF. As DNA, the CDR3 is TGCACCCATGACAAAAGTGGCACAGATACGCAGTATTTT. This chain connects TRBV29-1 to TRBJ2-3; no firm D call. The CDR3 covers 13 residues. Germline CDR1 SQVTM, CDR2 ANQGSEA.

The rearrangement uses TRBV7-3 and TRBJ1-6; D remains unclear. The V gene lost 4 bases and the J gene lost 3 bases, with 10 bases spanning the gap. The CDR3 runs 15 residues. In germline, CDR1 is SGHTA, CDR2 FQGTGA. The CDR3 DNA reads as TGTGCCAGCAGCTCGGGCCCAAACTATAATTCACCCCTCCACTTT. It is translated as CASSSGPNYNSPLHF. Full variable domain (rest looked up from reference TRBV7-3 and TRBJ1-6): GAGVSQTPSNKVTEKGKYVELRCDPISGHTALYWYRQSLGQGPEFLIYFQGTGAADDSGLPNDRFFAVRPEGSVSTLKIQRTERGDSAVYLCASSSGPNYNSPLHFGNGTRLTVT.

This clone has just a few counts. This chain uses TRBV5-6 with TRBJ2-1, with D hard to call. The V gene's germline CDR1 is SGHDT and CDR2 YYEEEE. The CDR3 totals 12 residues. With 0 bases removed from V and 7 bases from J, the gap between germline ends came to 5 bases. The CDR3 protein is CASSLDWNEQFF. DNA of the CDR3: TGTGCCAGCAGCTTGGATTGGAATGAGCAGTTCTTC.

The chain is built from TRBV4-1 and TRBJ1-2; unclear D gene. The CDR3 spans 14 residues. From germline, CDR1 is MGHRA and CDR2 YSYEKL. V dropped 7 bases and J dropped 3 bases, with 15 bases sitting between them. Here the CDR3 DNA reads TGCGCCAGCACCTCTTTAAAGGGTCACTATGGCTACACCTTC. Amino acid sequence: CASTSLKGHYGYTF.

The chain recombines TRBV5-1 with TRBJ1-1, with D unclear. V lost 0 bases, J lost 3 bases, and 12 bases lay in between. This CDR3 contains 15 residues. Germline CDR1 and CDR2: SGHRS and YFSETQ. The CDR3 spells CASSLAWGRDTEAFF. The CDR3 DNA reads TGCGCCAGCAGCTTGGCCTGGGGTAGAGACACTGAAGCTTTCTTT.

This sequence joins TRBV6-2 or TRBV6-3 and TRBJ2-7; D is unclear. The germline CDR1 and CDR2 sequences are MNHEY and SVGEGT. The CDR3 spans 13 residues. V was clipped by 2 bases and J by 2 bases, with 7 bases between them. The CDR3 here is CASSYGLAYEQYF. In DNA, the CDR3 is TGTGCCAGCAGTTACGGCCTAGCCTACGAGCAGTACTTC.

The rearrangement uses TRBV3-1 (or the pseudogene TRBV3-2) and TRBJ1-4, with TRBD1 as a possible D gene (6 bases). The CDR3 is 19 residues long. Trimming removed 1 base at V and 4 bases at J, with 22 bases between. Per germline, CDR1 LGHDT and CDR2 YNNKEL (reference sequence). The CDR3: CASSQGGPGSPGFNEKLFF. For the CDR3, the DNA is TGTGCCAGCAGCCAAGGGGGGCCGGGCTCCCCGGGTTTTAATGAAAAACTGTTTTTT.